This TCR beta chain comes out of a study of cytomegalovirus exposure and HLA in healthy donors. This PCR relied on a set of 60 Vbeta primers and 13 Jbeta primers. Generated by immunoSEQ multiplex PCR, the TCRdb table keeps only in-frame clones and is missing some. The sample lists approximately 140,000 clones, roughly 79% seen once, with 2.8% in the top ten. The material sequenced was PBMCs. The receptor comes from a male donor in good health and CMV-seronegative.

The CDR3: CASSVGGGAGGYTF. The CDR3 DNA is TGTGCCAGCAGCGTAGGCGGGGGCGCAGGTGGCTACACCTTC. The chain links TRBV9 to TRBJ1-2, with D perhaps TRBD1 (6 bases). The CDR3 totals 14 residues. V lost 0 bases and J lost 7, with 13 bases in between. Germline lookup yields CDR1 SGDLS and CDR2 YYNGEE. Full variable domain (missing parts from reference TRBV9 and TRBJ1-2): DSGVTQTPKHLITATGQRVTLRCSPRSGDLSVYWYQQSLDQGLQFLIQYYNGEERAKGNILERFSAQQFPDLHSELNLSSLELGDSALYFCASSVGGGAGGYTFGSGTRLTVV.